This is a list of T cell receptor beta chains from one sample in a study of T cell responses to AZD1222 COVID-19 vaccine. Data came from immunoSEQ multiplex PCR; TCRdb stores just in-frame clones and leaves some out. The data show about 97,000 clones, 70% to 90% seen once. Specimen: peripheral blood, collected on day 0 of AZD1222 vaccination. The receptors here all came from an adult in good health. The CDR3 runs from the conserved cysteine through the conserved F or W. Size values are once, few and many counts, or a class for expanded clones, and some rows have none.

j_call	cdr3_length	v_call	clone_size	cdr3_aa
TRBJ1-6	14	TRBV30	-	CAWSGGREYSPLHF
TRBJ1-5	15	TRBV28	-	CASSPGSQGHQPQHF
TRBJ2-2	15	TRBV2	once	CASSEAWVGPGELFF
TRBJ2-5	15	TRBV5-6	once	CASSFAGGARETQYF
TRBJ1-4	16	TRBV27	-	CASSLSRTGDSEKLFF
TRBJ1-5	16	TRBV15	-	CATSRGRGASNQPQHF
TRBJ1-1	12	TRBV7-3	-	CASSFSSSRSFF
TRBJ1-1	14	TRBV19	-	CASSPGGENTEAFF
TRBJ2-2	16	TRBV9	-	CASGSSHRVPTGELFF
TRBJ2-3	13	TRBV19	-	CASSITGTDTQYF
TRBJ1-1	13	TRBV27	-	CASSFKPNTEAFF
TRBJ1-5	18	TRBV6-1	once	CASSELQIGEDSNQPQHF
TRBJ1-5	16	TRBV24-1	-	CATSVGRGDSNQPQHF
TRBJ1-2	14	TRBV5-4	-	CASSLDRAEGGYTF
TRBJ2-6	18	TRBV2	-	CASSNWLRQGSGANVLTF
TRBJ2-1	15	TRBV18	-	CASSPSGHGNNEQFF
TRBJ1-1	11	TRBV7-3	-	CASSFNGLAFF
TRBJ2-7	15	TRBV6-2/TRBV6-3	-	CASSYLAGESYEQYF
TRBJ2-1	15	TRBV7-7	-	CASSLVSGAHNEQFF
TRBJ2-2	15	TRBV29-1	few	CSVESESANTGELFF
TRBJ1-6	12	TRBV5-1	-	CASAPVDSPLHF
TRBJ1-2	15	TRBV5-4	-	CASSLESGLNYGYTF
TRBJ1-1	14	TRBV7-9	-	CASSLAQPNTEAFF
TRBJ2-7	15	TRBV7-9	few	CASSLGVSDSYEQYF
TRBJ2-3	15	TRBV6-5	-	CASSTVGGYTDTQYF
TRBJ1-1	12	TRBV11-2	-	CASSQGGTEAFF
TRBJ2-3	15	TRBV24-1	-	CATSDKLVGPDTQYF
TRBJ1-1	14	TRBV7-2	-	CASSFSGRSTEAFF
TRBJ1-1	14	TRBV5-4	-	CASSFRQGSVEAFF
TRBJ1-1	16	TRBV7-9	-	CASSSKNAGLNTEAFF
TRBJ1-3	14	TRBV18	few	CASQAGASGNTIYF
TRBJ2-7	14	TRBV27	-	CASRPGQGAYEQYF
TRBJ1-4	11	TRBV20-1	-	CSARGGEKLFF
TRBJ1-2	14	TRBV2	-	CASRGTGQNYGYTF
TRBJ1-5	14	TRBV30	-	CAWSPGAMNQPQHF
TRBJ2-3	17	TRBV28	-	CASSPARLAGRTDTQYF
TRBJ1-2	15	TRBV5-6	-	CASSSWSSPNYGYTF
TRBJ2-3	15	TRBV7-9	-	CASSLVADSTDTQYF
TRBJ2-7	13	TRBV10-1	-	CASSEADSYEQYF
TRBJ2-3	12	TRBV9	-	CASSVATDTQYF
TRBJ1-5	12	TRBV5-8	-	CASSPTGKPQHF
TRBJ2-7	10	TRBV6-5	-	CASGTYEQYF
TRBJ2-3	15	TRBV18	-	CASSPWDSGTDTQYF
TRBJ1-1	16	TRBV7-2	-	CASSPPWGELATEAFF
TRBJ1-2	14	TRBV2	-	CASSGQGMTDGYTF
TRBJ2-2	16	TRBV4-1	-	CASSRRSSRGTGELFF
TRBJ2-7	11	TRBV11-3	-	CASSHEYEQYF
TRBJ1-4	15	TRBV19	-	CASSPGTGGGEKLFF
TRBJ1-5	17	TRBV4-1	-	CASSQDTDRGQVQPQHF
TRBJ1-2	16	TRBV7-2	-	CASSISSGTGNYGYTF
TRBJ1-2	11	TRBV9	-	CASSSLGGYTF
TRBJ2-7	12	TRBV5-1	-	CASSLDRYEQYF
TRBJ2-1	12	TRBV29-1	once	CSVRESDNEQFF
TRBJ2-7	14	TRBV5-4	-	CASTPGTGGYEQYF
TRBJ1-6	16	TRBV5-6	-	CASSSESRTGDSPLHF